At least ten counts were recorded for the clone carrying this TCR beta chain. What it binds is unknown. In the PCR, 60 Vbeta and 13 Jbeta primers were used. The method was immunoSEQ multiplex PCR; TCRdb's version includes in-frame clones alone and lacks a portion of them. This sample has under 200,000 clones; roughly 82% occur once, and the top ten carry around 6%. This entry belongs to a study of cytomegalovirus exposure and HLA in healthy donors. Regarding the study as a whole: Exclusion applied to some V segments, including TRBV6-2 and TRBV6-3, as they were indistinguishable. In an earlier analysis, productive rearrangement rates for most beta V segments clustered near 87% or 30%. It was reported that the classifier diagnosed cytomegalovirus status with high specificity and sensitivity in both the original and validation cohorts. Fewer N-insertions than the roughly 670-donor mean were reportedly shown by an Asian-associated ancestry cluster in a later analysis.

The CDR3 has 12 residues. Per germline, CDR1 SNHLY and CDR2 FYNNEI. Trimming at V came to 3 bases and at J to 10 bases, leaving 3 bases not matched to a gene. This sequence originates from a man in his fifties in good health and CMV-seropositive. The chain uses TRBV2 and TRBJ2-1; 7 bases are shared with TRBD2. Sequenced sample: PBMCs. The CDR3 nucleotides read TGTGCCAGCAGTGAGATGACTAGCGAGCAGTTCTTC. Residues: CASSEMTSEQFF. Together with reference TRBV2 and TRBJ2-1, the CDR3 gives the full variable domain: EPEVTQTPSHQVTQMGQEVILRCVPISNHLYFYWYRQILGQKVEFLVSFYNNEISEKSEIFDDQFSVERPDGSNFTLKIRSTKLEDSAMYFCASSEMTSEQFFGPGTRLTVL.